These T cell receptor beta chains were read from a single sample in a study of cytomegalovirus exposure and HLA in healthy donors. Libraries were prepared by immunoSEQ multiplex PCR; TCRdb keeps only in-frame clonotypes and omits some of them. The sample records under 200,000 clones, more than 65% being singletons. What was sequenced was PBMCs. The receptors come from a woman aged 40 to 50 in good health and CMV-seropositive. Each CDR3 is given with its conserved first and last residue. Each record gives: clone size, V gene, D gene, CDR3 length, J gene, CDR3 protein, CDR3 DNA. The D gene is left open where the match is weak. Rows give clone size only sometimes, using once, few, many, or a class for an expanded clone.

NA,TRBV2,TRBD2,16,TRBJ2-2,CASKERGGENTGELFF,TGTGCCAGCAAGGAACGGGGGGGCGAGAACACCGGGGAGCTGTTTTTT
NA,TRBV7-2,NA,16,TRBJ1-2,CASSLDEGRQGNGYTF,TGTGCCAGCAGCTTAGATGAGGGTCGGCAGGGGAATGGCTACACCTTC
NA,TRBV6-5,TRBD1,14,TRBJ1-6,CASSTDRAISPLHF,TGTGCCAGCAGTACTGACAGGGCGATTTCACCCCTCCACTTT
NA,TRBV7-2,NA,15,TRBJ1-2,CASSPRLGSDYGYTF,TGTGCCAGCAGCCCTAGGCTGGGGAGTGACTATGGCTACACCTTC
few,TRBV4-2,TRBD1,14,TRBJ1-1,CASSIRQGNTEAFF,TGTGCCAGCAGCATACGACAGGGGAACACTGAAGCTTTCTTT
few,TRBV29-1,NA,12,TRBJ2-5,CSVGGNQETQYF,TGCAGCGTTGGCGGCAACCAAGAGACCCAGTACTTC
NA,TRBV30,NA,13,TRBJ1-1,CACPRKPNTEAFF,TGTGCCTGCCCCAGGAAACCCAACACTGAAGCTTTCTTT
NA,TRBV5-6,TRBD1,15,TRBJ2-7,CASSLAVTGGYEQYF,TGTGCCAGCAGCTTGGCGGTGACAGGGGGCTACGAGCAGTACTTC
NA,TRBV7-9,NA,15,TRBJ2-5,CSSSLYSSAEETQYF,TGTTCCAGCAGCTTATATTCTTCTGCAGAAGAGACCCAGTACTTC
NA,TRBV28,TRBD2,15,TRBJ2-1,CASSLGREVNNEQFF,TGTGCCAGCAGTTTGGGGCGGGAGGTTAACAATGAGCAGTTCTTC
once,TRBV14,NA,15,TRBJ1-3,CASSQDSSTGNTIYF,TGTGCCAGCAGCCAAGACTCGAGCACTGGAAACACCATATATTTT
once,TRBV9,NA,13,TRBJ1-2,CASSVDLGYGYPF,TGTGCCAGCAGCGTAGACCTGGGCTATGGCTACCCCTTC
NA,TRBV6-5,TRBD1,14,TRBJ1-2,CASSYSGQGVGYTF,TGTGCCAGCAGTTACTCGGGACAGGGAGTTGGCTACACCTTC
NA,TRBV5-1,TRBD2,20,TRBJ2-1,CASSPGTSGRPVKSHNEQFF,TGCGCCAGCAGCCCGGGGACTAGCGGGAGACCGGTGAAAAGCCACAATGAGCAGTTCTTC
NA,TRBV7-3,TRBD2,16,TRBJ2-3,CASSPSRASGADTQYF,TGTGCCAGCAGCCCGTCGCGGGCTAGCGGAGCTGATACGCAGTATTTT
NA,TRBV4-3,NA,18,TRBJ1-3,CASSQGGGQGGAGNTIYF,TGCGCCAGCAGCCAAGGGGGGGGACAAGGAGGAGCTGGAAACACCATATATTTT
NA,TRBV6-5,TRBD1,15,TRBJ2-7,CASSRRQGLPREQYF,TGTGCCAGCAGTCGCAGACAGGGGCTCCCGCGCGAGCAGTACTTC
NA,TRBV4-3,NA,16,TRBJ2-3,CASSHDTRNRADTQYF,TGCGCCAGCAGCCATGATACCCGAAACAGGGCAGATACGCAGTATTTT
NA,TRBV6-6,TRBD1,13,TRBJ1-4,CASSSGQGEKLFF,TGTGCCAGCAGTAGTGGACAGGGGGAAAAACTGTTTTTT
few,TRBV5-4,NA,13,TRBJ1-1,CASSKAGTPEAFF,TGTGCCAGCAGCAAGGCCGGGACACCAGAAGCTTTCTTT
NA,TRBV29-1,TRBD1,14,TRBJ1-6,CSVQGASYNSPLHF,TGCAGCGTACAGGGGGCCTCCTATAATTCACCCCTCCACTTT
few,TRBV9,TRBD2,18,TRBJ2-2,CASSVQPGLAGETGELFF,TGTGCCAGCAGCGTGCAGCCGGGACTAGCGGGAGAGACCGGGGAGCTGTTTTTT
NA,TRBV4-3,NA,15,TRBJ2-7,CASSQDYHRTYEQYF,TGCGCCAGCAGCCAAGATTACCACAGGACCTACGAGCAGTACTTC
few,TRBV7-3,TRBD1,19,TRBJ1-6,CASSLRPWTGGADNSPLHF,TGTGCCAGCAGCTTACGACCCTGGACAGGGGGCGCTGATAATTCACCCCTCCACTTT
NA,TRBV5-1,TRBD2,16,TRBJ2-2,CASSLGGLVDTGELFF,TGCGCCAGCAGCTTGGGGGGACTAGTTGACACCGGGGAGCTGTTTTTT
NA,TRBV27,TRBD2,13,TRBJ2-1,CASSLGAGGLQFF,TGTGCCAGCAGTCTCGGAGCGGGGGGCTTGCAGTTCTTC
medium-sized,TRBV5-1,TRBD1,15,TRBJ2-7,CASSLVGQGFHEQYF,TGCGCCAGCAGCTTGGTCGGACAGGGGTTCCACGAGCAGTACTTC
NA,TRBV6-5,NA,13,TRBJ2-7,CASAKGNLYEQYF,TGTGCCAGCGCGAAGGGGAATCTGTACGAGCAGTACTTC
NA,TRBV9,TRBD2,15,TRBJ2-7,CASSARGTSGYEQYF,TGTGCCAGCAGCGCCCGCGGGACTAGCGGCTACGAGCAGTACTTC
NA,TRBV7-9,TRBD2,19,TRBJ2-6,CASSSSGTSEISGANVLTF,TGTGCCAGCAGCTCTAGCGGGACTAGCGAGATCTCTGGGGCCAACGTCCTGACTTTC
NA,TRBV10-3,NA,14,TRBJ1-2,CAISVSEANYGYTF,TGTGCCATCAGTGTTAGCGAGGCTAACTATGGCTACACCTTC
NA,TRBV5-4,TRBD1,15,TRBJ2-5,CASSWTGQGEETQYF,TGTGCCAGCAGCTGGACGGGACAGGGGGAAGAGACCCAGTACTTC
NA,TRBV4-3,NA,14,TRBJ1-1,CASSTIGENTEAFF,TGCGCCAGCAGCACCATAGGGGAGAACACTGAAGCTTTCTTT